The clone carrying this T cell receptor beta chain was counted a single time. Its cognate antigen is unknown. The entry originates in a study of cytomegalovirus exposure and HLA in healthy donors. Regarding the study as a whole: CMV antigen specificity of a few CMV-associated chains was confirmed in vitro. The authors assumed roughly uniform sequencing depth across donors for presence/absence analyses. What a later analysis showed was that several of the most significant clusters appeared linked to common viral pathogens.

PCR employed 60 Vbeta and 13 Jbeta primers. Data came from immunoSEQ multiplex PCR; TCRdb stores just in-frame clones and leaves some out. The table has about 240,000 clones, around 80% seen once. The sample taken for sequencing was PBMCs. The clonotype was recovered from a woman aged 55-69 years in good health and CMV-seropositive.

The CDR3 DNA sequence: TGTGCCAGCAGAGTACAGGGGAACACTGAAGCTTTCTTT. Translating gives CASRVQGNTEAFF. The chain is built from TRBV7-2 and TRBJ1-1; weak D call: TRBD1 (6 bases). Germline V gene lookup returns CDR1 SGHTA and CDR2 FQGNSA. V was pared by 6 bases and J by 1 base, with 9 bases between. The CDR3 runs to 13 residues.